A single T cell receptor beta chain is shown here with its context. Its antigen is currently unknown. The data belong to a study of spatial heterogeneity in lung cancer. Study details: Follow-up PBMC specimens underwent sequencing when available; their median timing was around 24 months after resection. Sequence detection consistently recorded a greater number of beta-chain than alpha-chain sequences. Study-level findings and limits: There were more appearances of ubiquitous expanded tumor TCRs in blood at resection than at follow-up.

Every cDNA TCR molecule received its own unique molecular identifier. One entry per CDR3 protein, called by TCRdb with MiXCR from the 5' RACE reads. The sample lists roughly 26,000 distinct CDR3 sequences, approximately 5.4% occurring once. Time point defined: blood at routine non-recurrence follow-up after resection. Unsorted whole RNA of tumor, nontumor lung or frozen PBMC was sequenced. The receptor was derived from a male donor with early-stage non-small cell lung cancer. The input for sequencing was PBMCs, taken at follow-up.

The CDR3 nucleotides read TGTGCCAGCAGCCTCCCCGACAGTAACTCCGAGCAGTACGTC. The encoded protein is CASSLPDSNSEQYV. The V call is TRBV5-6, the J call TRBJ2-7; TRBD1 might be the D (5 bases). CDR1 is SGHDT and CDR2 is YYEEEE in the germline V gene. The V end lost 4 bases, the J end lost 6 bases, and 17 bases lay between the germline ends. This CDR3 has 14 amino acids.